The 22 T cell receptor beta chains below were found in one sample sequenced in a study of T cell changes during pregnancy in multiple sclerosis. Profiling relied on immunoSEQ multiplex PCR, and the TCRdb table lists in-frame clones only, not all of them. The sample contains about 36,000 clones, roughly nine tenths of which appear only once. Sample: CD4+ T cells from peripheral blood mononuclear cells, taken in the second trimester of pregnancy. The receptors stem from a female donor in good health, enrolled as a control in a pregnancy study.

The chain couples TRBV19 to TRBJ1-1; 7 bases line up with TRBD1. Trimming took 6 bases from V and 6 from J; bases not matched to a gene: 7. Germline V CDR1 and CDR2: LNHDA, SQIVND (reference sequence). This CDR3 has 13 amino acids. In nucleotides, the CDR3 is TGTGCCAGTAGCCAACAGGGGCTAGCTGAAGCTTTCTTT. This sequence encodes CASSQQGLAEAFF.

The chain joins TRBV2 to TRBJ2-7, with D tentatively TRBD1 (5 bases). The CDR3 extends over 12 amino acids. Trimming shortened V by 7 bases and J by 6 bases, and 13 bases separated the two germline ends. Germline lookup yields CDR1 SNHLY and CDR2 FYNNEI. The DNA of the CDR3 is TGTGCCAGCACCCTCAGGGCTGGCGAGCAGTACTTC. This codes for CASTLRAGEQYF.

This clone was seen only a few times. The V gene is TRBV7-3, the J gene TRBJ2-5; TRBD2 matches 10 bases. The CDR3 is 15 residues long. V lost 1 base, J lost 2 bases, and 1 base stayed unmatched. Per germline, CDR1 SGHTA and CDR2 FQGTGA. CDR3 loop: CASSLNSGGQETQYF. For the CDR3, the DNA is TGTGCCAGCAGCTTAAATAGCGGGGGGCAAGAGACCCAGTACTTC.

V and J are TRBV19 and TRBJ2-5, with D possibly TRBD1 on 6 matching bases. CDR3 length: 14 amino acids. The V end was cut by 5 bases, the J end by 5 bases, with 15 bases between. From germline, CDR1 is LNHDA and CDR2 SQIVND (reference sequence). This chain's CDR3 is CASSFTGSGETQYF. The CDR3 DNA is TGTGCCAGTAGTTTCACAGGGTCTGGGGAGACCCAGTACTTC. Drawing the rest from reference TRBV19 and TRBJ2-5, the complete variable domain is DGGITQSPKYLFRKEGQNVTLSCEQNLNHDAMYWYRQDPGQGLRLIYYSQIVNDFQKGDIAEGYSVSREKKESFPLTVTSAQKNPTAFYLCASSFTGSGETQYFGPGTRLLVL.

The rearrangement links TRBV5-5 to TRBJ2-3; possible D gene TRBD2, 6 bases. V lost 2 bases, J lost 6 bases, and 16 bases lay in between. This CDR3 has 15 residues. Germline V CDR1 and CDR2: SGHKS, YYEKEE (reference sequence). The CDR3 reads CASSLSGVASDTQYF. The DNA of the CDR3 is TGTGCCAGCAGCTTATCGGGGGTCGCTTCGGATACGCAGTATTTT.

This rearrangement joins TRBV6-1 to TRBJ2-2; D may be TRBD2 (6 bases). The V and J ends lost 8 bases and 1 base respectively, with 8 bases between them. Germline CDR1 reads MNHNS; CDR2 reads SASEGT. The CDR3 consists of 13 residues. The CDR3 sequence: CASQGLNTGELFF. The CDR3 DNA follows: TGTGCCAGCCAGGGACTGAACACCGGGGAGCTGTTTTTT.

The rearrangement uses TRBV19 and TRBJ1-2; D uncertain. V was clipped by 7 bases and J by 5 bases, with 11 bases between them. CDR3 length equals 12 residues. Germline V gene lookup returns CDR1 LNHDA and CDR2 SQIVND (reference sequence). The CDR3 DNA follows: TGTGCCAGTATGTCACAGTATTATGGCTACACCTTC. Its protein product is CASMSQYYGYTF.

The chain employs TRBV13 and TRBJ2-3; 14 bases map to TRBD2. In germline, CDR1 is PRHDT, CDR2 FYEKMQ (reference sequence). The CDR3 totals 18 residues. Trimming at V came to 5 bases and at J to 2 bases, leaving 9 bases not matched to a gene. The CDR3 sequence: CASSVPTGLAGATDTQYF. The CDR3 region has the DNA TGTGCCAGCAGCGTCCCCACGGGACTAGCGGGGGCCACAGATACGCAGTATTTT. Full variable domain (missing parts from reference TRBV13 and TRBJ2-3): AAGVIQSPRHLIKEKRETATLKCYPIPRHDTVYWYQQGPGQDPQFLISFYEKMQSDKGSIPDRFSAQQFSDYHSELNMSSLELGDSALYFCASSVPTGLAGATDTQYFGPGTRLTVL.

This chain uses TRBV7-3 with TRBJ2-3; 11 bases fit TRBD2. CDR1 and CDR2 from the germline V gene are SGHTA and FQGTGA. V lost 5 bases to trimming and J lost 2 bases; unmatched junction nucleotides: 6. This CDR3 comprises 16 residues. The CDR3 sequence is CASSPRGLAATDTQYF. The CDR3 region has the DNA TGTGCCAGCAGCCCCAGGGGACTAGCGGCCACAGATACGCAGTATTTT.

On this clone itself: Other DNA sequences of this sample code for an identical CDR3. The chain joins TRBV6-1 to TRBJ2-5; 8 positions match TRBD2. This CDR3 spans 14 amino acids. CDR1 is MNHNS and CDR2 is SASEGT in the germline V gene. After removal of 9 bases from V and 2 bases from J, the junction contained 8 bases not matched to a gene. CDR3 in DNA: TGTGCCAGTTCCCCGGGACTAGTTCAAGAGACCCAGTACTTC. It translates to CASSPGLVQETQYF.

The chain carries TRBV19 and TRBJ2-2, with a tentative D call TRBD2 (6 bases). CDR3 size: 14 residues. Germline V gene sequence: CDR1 LNHDA, CDR2 SQIVND (reference sequence). The V and J ends lost 6 bases and 3 bases respectively, with 11 bases between them. In nucleotides, the CDR3 is TGTGCCAGTAGGCGGGACTCCTACACCGGGGAGCTGTTTTTT. Amino acid sequence: CASRRDSYTGELFF.

The V call is TRBV27, the J call TRBJ1-6, with D hard to call. V was shortened by 2 bases and J by 7 bases, with 9 bases between the two germline ends. The germline V gene has CDR1 MNHEY and CDR2 SMNVEV (reference sequence). The CDR3 loop spans 14 amino acids. The CDR3: CASSLGPVNSPLHF. CDR3 bases: TGTGCCAGCAGTTTAGGGCCGGTAAATTCACCCCTCCACTTT.

This chain uses TRBV11-1 with TRBJ2-7; 7 bases agree with TRBD1. The V segment lost 2 bases and the J segment 4 bases; nucleotides outside the gene matches: 8. Germline CDR1 reads SGHAT; CDR2 reads FQDESV (reference sequence). The CDR3 length is 15 residues. The DNA for the CDR3 is TGTGCCAGCAGCTTACAGTTTGGGACAGCATACGAGCAGTACTTC. Its protein product is CASSLQFGTAYEQYF.

The CDR3 DNA is TGTGCCAGCAGTTTAGGGTCTCTAGCGAGCCGGGAGCAGTACTTC. Encoded protein: CASSLGSLASREQYF. The chain employs TRBV28 and TRBJ2-7, with D possibly TRBD2 on 6 matching bases. Germline V gene sequence: CDR1 MDHEN, CDR2 SYDVKM. Trimming took off 2 bases at V and 7 bases at J, with 18 bases between the two ends. The CDR3 extends over 15 amino acids.

Comment on this clone: A junction end diverges from the germline sequence, so it may reflect a read error. V and J are TRBV19 and TRBJ1-3; 8 positions agree with TRBD1. This CDR3 has 13 residues. Germline lookup yields CDR1 LNHDA and CDR2 SQIVND (reference sequence). CDR3 sequence (DNA): TGTGCCAGTAGTGGACAGGGTGGATACACCATATATTTT. It encodes CASSGQGGYTIYF.

V and J are TRBV7-2 and TRBJ2-7, with a tentative D call TRBD2 (5 bases). The CDR3 consists of 14 residues. Germline CDR1 reads SGHTA; CDR2 reads FQGNSA. Trimming cost V 3 bases and J 2 bases, with 11 bases left between them. The CDR3 DNA reads TGTGCCAGCAGCTTCCCCGGGAAGCCCTACGAGCAGTACTTC. Protein sequence: CASSFPGKPYEQYF.

The chain is built from TRBV5-1 and TRBJ2-1, with 11 bases matching TRBD2. The J segment lost 4 bases and the V segment lost 0 bases, leaving 3 bases of the junction unmatched. This CDR3 comprises 16 residues. Per the germline V gene, CDR1 is SGHRS and CDR2 is YFSETQ. CDR3 nucleotide sequence: TGCGCCAGCAGCTTGGTTCCTAGCGGGAGGTACAATGAGCAGTTCTTC. This gives the protein CASSLVPSGRYNEQFF.

This clone was detected only once. Sequence at one end of the junction differs from germline and may be a read error. The rearrangement links TRBV7-7 to TRBJ2-1; possible D gene TRBD2, 7 bases. Germline CDR1 SSHAT, CDR2 FNYEAQ (reference sequence). CDR3 length: 13 amino acids. CDR3 DNA sequence: TGTGCTAGCAGCTTAGGGGGGGGGAATGAGCAGTTCTTC. Encoded protein: CASSLGGGNEQFF.

The chain couples TRBV10-3 to TRBJ2-7; D call uncertain. This CDR3 spans 12 amino acids. Trimming took off 1 base at V and 3 bases at J, with 4 bases between the two ends. Germline CDR1 reads ENHRY; CDR2 reads SYGVKD. The CDR3 DNA reads as TGTGCCATCAGTGAGTGGAGCTACGAGCAGTACTTC. This encodes CAISEWSYEQYF.

This clone came up once. DNA for the CDR3: TGTGCCAGCTCACCGCTGGGGACAGCTAACACTGAAGCTTTCTTT. It translates to CASSPLGTANTEAFF. The chain uses TRBV18 and TRBJ1-1, with TRBD1 identical over 7 bases. After removal of 3 bases from V and 2 bases from J, the junction contained 6 bases not matched to a gene. Germline V CDR1 and CDR2: KGHSH, LQKENI. The CDR3 loop spans 15 amino acids.

The chain is built from TRBV5-1 and TRBJ2-1, with D unclear. The CDR3 consists of 12 residues. Per germline, CDR1 SGHRS and CDR2 YFSETQ. The germline V and J ends were trimmed by 4 bases and 3 bases, with 5 bases remaining between them. The CDR3 DNA reads as TGCGCCAGCAGCCCAGACTACAATGAGCAGTTCTTC. It specifies CASSPDYNEQFF.

This clone occurred once. The CDR3: CASTLDRGRFMDTIYF. In DNA, the CDR3 is TGTGCCAGTACCCTGGACAGGGGAAGATTTATGGACACCATATATTTT. This sequence joins TRBV19 and TRBJ1-3; 9 bases are a match to TRBD1. Unmatched junction bases numbered 15, after V lost 7 bases and J lost 8 bases. Germline lookup yields CDR1 LNHDA and CDR2 SQIVND (reference sequence). The CDR3 is 16 amino acids.